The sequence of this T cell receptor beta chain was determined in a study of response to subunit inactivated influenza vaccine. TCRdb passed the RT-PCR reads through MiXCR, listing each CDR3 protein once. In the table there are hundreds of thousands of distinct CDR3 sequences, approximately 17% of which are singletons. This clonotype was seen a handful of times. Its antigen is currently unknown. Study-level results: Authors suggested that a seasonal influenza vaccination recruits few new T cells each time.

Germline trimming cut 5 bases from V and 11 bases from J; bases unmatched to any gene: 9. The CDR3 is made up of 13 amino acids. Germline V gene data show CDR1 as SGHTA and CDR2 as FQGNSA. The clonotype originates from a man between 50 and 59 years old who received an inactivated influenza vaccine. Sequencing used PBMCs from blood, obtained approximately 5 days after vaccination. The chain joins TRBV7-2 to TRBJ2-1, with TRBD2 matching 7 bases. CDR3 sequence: CASSPGLVEQQFF. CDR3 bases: TGTGCCAGCAGCCCCGGACTAGTCGAACAGCAGTTCTTC.